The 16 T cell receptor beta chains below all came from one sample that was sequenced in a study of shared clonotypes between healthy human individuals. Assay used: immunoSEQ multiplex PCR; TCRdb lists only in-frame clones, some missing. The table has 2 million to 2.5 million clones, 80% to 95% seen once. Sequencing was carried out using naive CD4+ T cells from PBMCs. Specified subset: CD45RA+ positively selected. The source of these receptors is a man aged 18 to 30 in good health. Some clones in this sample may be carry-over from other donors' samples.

The CDR3, as DNA: TGTGCCAGCAGCTCTGACTTGGAGAACTCATATAATTCACCCCTCCACTTT. It encodes CASSSDLENSYNSPLHF. This chain links TRBV5-4 with TRBJ1-6; unclear D gene. Germline V CDR1 and CDR2: SGHNT, YYREEE (reference sequence). This CDR3 has 17 amino acids. V gave up 3 bases and J gave up 4 bases, with 17 bases separating them. The whole variable domain, filled in from reference TRBV5-4 and TRBJ1-6, reads ETGVTQSPTHLIKTRGQQVTLRCSSQSGHNTVSWYQQALGQGPQFIFQYYREEENGRGNFPPRFSGLQFPNYSSELNVNALELDDSALYLCASSSDLENSYNSPLHFGNGTRLTVT.

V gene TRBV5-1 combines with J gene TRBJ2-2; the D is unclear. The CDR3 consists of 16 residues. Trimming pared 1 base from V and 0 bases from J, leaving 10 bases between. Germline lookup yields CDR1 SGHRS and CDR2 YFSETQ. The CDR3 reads CASSLHQWSNTGELFF. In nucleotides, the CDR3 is TGCGCCAGCAGCTTGCATCAGTGGTCGAACACCGGGGAGCTGTTTTTT.

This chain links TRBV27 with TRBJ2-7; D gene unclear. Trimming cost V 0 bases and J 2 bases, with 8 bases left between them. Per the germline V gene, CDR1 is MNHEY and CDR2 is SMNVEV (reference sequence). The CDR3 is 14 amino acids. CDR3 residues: CASSLSSWAYEQYF. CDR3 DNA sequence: TGTGCCAGCAGTTTATCTTCGTGGGCCTACGAGCAGTACTTC.

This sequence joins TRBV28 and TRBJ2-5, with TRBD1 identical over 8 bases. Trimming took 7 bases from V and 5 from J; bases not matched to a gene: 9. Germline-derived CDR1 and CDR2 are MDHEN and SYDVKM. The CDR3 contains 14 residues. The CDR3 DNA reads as TGTGCCAGCAACAGCAGGGGGCGGGTGGAGACCCAGTACTTC. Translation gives CASNSRGRVETQYF.

CDR3 in DNA: TGTGCCCTCGCAGGGTCTTATAGCAATCAGCCCCAGCATTTT. Protein: CALAGSYSNQPQHF. The gene calls are TRBV6-1 and TRBJ1-5; D might be TRBD1 (5 bases). This CDR3 contains 14 residues. Germline V gives CDR1 MNHNS, CDR2 SASEGT. V gave up 11 bases and J gave up 0 bases, with 14 bases separating them.

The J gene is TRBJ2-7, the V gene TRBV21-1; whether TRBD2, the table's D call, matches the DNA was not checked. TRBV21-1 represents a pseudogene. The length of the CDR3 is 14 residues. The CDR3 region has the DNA TGTGCCCTACCGGGAGCGGGGGAATTGTACGAGCAGTACTTC. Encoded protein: CALPGAGELYEQYF.

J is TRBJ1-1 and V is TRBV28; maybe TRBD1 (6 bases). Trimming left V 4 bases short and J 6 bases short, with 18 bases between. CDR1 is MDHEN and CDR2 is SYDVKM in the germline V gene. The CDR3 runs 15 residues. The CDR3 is CASSSAQGSIAEAFF. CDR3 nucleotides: TGTGCCAGCAGTTCCGCACAGGGTTCAATCGCTGAAGCTTTCTTT.

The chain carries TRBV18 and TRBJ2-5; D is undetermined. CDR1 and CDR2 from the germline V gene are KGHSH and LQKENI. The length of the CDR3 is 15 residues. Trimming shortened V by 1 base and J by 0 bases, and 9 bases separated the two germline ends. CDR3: CASSPLGLYQETQYF. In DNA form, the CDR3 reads TGTGCCAGCTCACCACTAGGTCTTTACCAAGAGACCCAGTACTTC.

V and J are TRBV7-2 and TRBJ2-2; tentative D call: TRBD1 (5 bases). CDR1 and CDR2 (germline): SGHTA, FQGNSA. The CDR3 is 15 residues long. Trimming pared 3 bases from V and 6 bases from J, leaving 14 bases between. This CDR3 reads CASSFWQGEAGELFF. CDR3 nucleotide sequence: TGTGCCAGCAGCTTCTGGCAGGGTGAGGCCGGGGAGCTGTTTTTT.

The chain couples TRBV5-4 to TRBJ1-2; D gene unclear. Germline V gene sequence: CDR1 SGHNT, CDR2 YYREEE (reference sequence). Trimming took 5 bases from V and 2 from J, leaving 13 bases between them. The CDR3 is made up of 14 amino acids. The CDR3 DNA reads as TGTGCCAGCAGTACCCCCGGGATCAACTATGGCTACACCTTC. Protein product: CASSTPGINYGYTF.

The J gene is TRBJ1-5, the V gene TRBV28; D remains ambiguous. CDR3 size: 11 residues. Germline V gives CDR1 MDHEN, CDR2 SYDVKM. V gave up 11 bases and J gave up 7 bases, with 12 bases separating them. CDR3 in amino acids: CAGGRRQPQHF. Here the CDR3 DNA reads TGTGCCGGCGGGCGGAGACAGCCCCAGCATTTT.

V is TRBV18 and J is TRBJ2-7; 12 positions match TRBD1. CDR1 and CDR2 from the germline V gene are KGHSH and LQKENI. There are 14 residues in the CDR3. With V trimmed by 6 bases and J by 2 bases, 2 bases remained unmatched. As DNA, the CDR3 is TGTGCCAGCTCCGGGACAGGGGGCACCTACGAGCAGTACTTC. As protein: CASSGTGGTYEQYF.

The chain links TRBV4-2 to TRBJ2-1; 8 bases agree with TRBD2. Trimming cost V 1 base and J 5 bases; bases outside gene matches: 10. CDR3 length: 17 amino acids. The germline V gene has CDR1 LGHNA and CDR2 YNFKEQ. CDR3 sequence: CASSQVLTSGANNEQFF. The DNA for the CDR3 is TGTGCCAGCAGCCAAGTTCTAACTAGCGGAGCGAACAATGAGCAGTTCTTC.

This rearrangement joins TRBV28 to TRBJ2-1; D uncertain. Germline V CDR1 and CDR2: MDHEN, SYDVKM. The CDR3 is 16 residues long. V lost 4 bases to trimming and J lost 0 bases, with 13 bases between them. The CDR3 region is CASSSRSGSSYNEQFF. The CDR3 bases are TGTGCCAGCAGTTCGCGATCGGGCAGCTCCTACAATGAGCAGTTCTTC.

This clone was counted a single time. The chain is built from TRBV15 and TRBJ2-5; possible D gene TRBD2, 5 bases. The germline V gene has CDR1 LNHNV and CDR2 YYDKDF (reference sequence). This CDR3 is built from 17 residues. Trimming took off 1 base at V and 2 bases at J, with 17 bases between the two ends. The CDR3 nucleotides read TGTGCCACCAGCAGAGGCCCCCCTGCCGGGGTTCAAGAGACCCAGTACTTC. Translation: CATSRGPPAGVQETQYF.

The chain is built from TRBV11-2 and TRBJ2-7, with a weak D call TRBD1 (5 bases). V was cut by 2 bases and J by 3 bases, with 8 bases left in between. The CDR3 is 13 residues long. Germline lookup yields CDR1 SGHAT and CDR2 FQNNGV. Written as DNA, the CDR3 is TGTGCCAGCAGCTTATCCAGGGACTACGAGCAGTACTTC. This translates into CASSLSRDYEQYF.